This T cell receptor (beta chain) is drawn from a study of a mutant IDH1 vaccine in newly diagnosed glioma. Study-wide background: The earlier regimen, radiotherapy, temozolomide, or both, was most often both. Study-level findings and limits: Immune responses induced by the vaccine were seen in 93.3% of patients, spanning multiple MHC alleles.

Profiled with immunoSEQ multiplex PCR; TCRdb holds only in-frame clones, not every one. In the table there are more than 50,000 clones, approximately 83% of which are singletons. Time point reported: baseline, week 1 (first vaccination visit). As to treatment: pre-vaccination baseline after standard-of-care therapy. Germline loops: CDR1 SGDLS, CDR2 YYNGEE. The CDR3 spans 15 residues. Deletions cut 4 bases from V and 2 bases from J, with 14 bases between. In the case of this clone: Its antigen is unknown.

The chain joins TRBV9 to TRBJ2-3, with D possibly matching TRBD2 (5 bases). The receptor was isolated from a man aged 25 to 40 with glioma. Sequences were derived from PBMCs, sampled from a glioma patient treated with radiotherapy, temozolomide or both. CDR3 coding DNA: TGTGCCAGCAGCCCACGGACTGACTTCACAGATACGCAGTATTTT. Protein sequence: CASSPRTDFTDTQYF.